A selection of T cell receptor beta chains follows, all from one sample in a study of T-cell memory formation after mild COVID-19. Each CDR3 protein gets one entry after TCRdb re-called the 5' RACE reads with MiXCR. The sample consists of 90,000 to 120,000 distinct CDR3 sequences, around 14% of them appearing once. The sample comprised PBMCs or a T cell subset sorted from them (not recorded which). Every receptor here comes from a man younger than 35 who had mild COVID-19 (a few samples of this study predate the infection). Cell type and time point are not known. Each CDR3 is given with its conserved first and last residue. Fields, in order: J gene, clone size, V gene, D gene, CDR3 DNA, CDR3 protein. D genes are given only for firm matches. For some rows the clone size is stated as once, few or many, or as a class when expanded; others skip it.

>TRBJ2-7|NA|TRBV7-8|NA
TGTGCCAGCAGCTCGGATCAGCGGGAGCAGTACTTC
CASSSDQREQYF
>TRBJ2-1|few|TRBV10-1|TRBD2
TGCGCCAGCATTCTTTTACTAGCGGGGGGGCCCGTAAATGAGCAGTTCTTC
CASILLLAGGPVNEQFF
>TRBJ1-2|few|TRBV7-9|TRBD1
TGTGCCAGCAGCATTCCGGGACAGGGCCTATATGGCTACACCTTC
CASSIPGQGLYGYTF
>TRBJ2-3|NA|TRBV4-1|TRBD2
TGCGCCAGCAGCCGGACTAGCGGGGGGCAACTCGAGTATTTT
CASSRTSGGQLEYF
>TRBJ2-1|NA|TRBV9|NA
TGTGCCAGCAGCGTAGGGGGCAGGAAGAATGAGCAGTTCTTC
CASSVGGRKNEQFF
>TRBJ2-1|few|TRBV7-6|NA
TGTGCCAGCAGCTTGTCGGGGTACGCGCGCTCCTACAATGAGCAGTTCTTC
CASSLSGYARSYNEQFF
>TRBJ2-3|NA|TRBV5-8|TRBD2
TGTGCCAGCAGCTTACTAGCGGGAACTAGCACAGATACGCAGTATTTT
CASSLLAGTSTDTQYF
>TRBJ1-3|few|TRBV7-9|NA
TGTGCCAGCAGCTTATTAGGAAACACCATATATTTT
CASSLLGNTIYF
>TRBJ2-2|few|TRBV10-3|TRBD1
TGTGCCATCAGCGAAAGGGGGACAGGGGGTGATACCGGGGAGCTGTTTTTT
CAISERGTGGDTGELFF
>TRBJ2-7|NA|TRBV12-3/TRBV12-4|NA
TGTGCCAGCAGTAGCTATTTCGAGCAGTACTTC
CASSSYFEQYF
>TRBJ1-2|NA|TRBV4-3|NA
TGCGCCAGCAGCCAAGATGCAGACTCTAACTATGGCTACACCTTC
CASSQDADSNYGYTF
>TRBJ2-3|few|TRBV6-2/TRBV6-3|TRBD1
TGTGCCAGTTACTCGATGGACAGGCACACAGATACGCAGTATTTT
CASYSMDRHTDTQYF
>TRBJ2-2|few|TRBV7-2|NA
TGTGCCAGCAGCTTTTCCAGAAACACCGGGGAGCTGTTTTTT
CASSFSRNTGELFF
>TRBJ2-2|medium-sized|TRBV29-1|TRBD2
TGCAGCGTTGACAGCGGGGGGGACACCGGGGAGCTGTTTTTT
CSVDSGGDTGELFF
>TRBJ2-7|many|TRBV20-1|TRBD1
TGCAGTGCTCAGACAGGGGGTGCCTCCTACGAGCAGTACTTC
CSAQTGGASYEQYF
>TRBJ1-6|few|TRBV9|TRBD1
TGTGCCAGCAGCCCCCGACAGGGGAATTCACCCCTCCACTTT
CASSPRQGNSPLHF
>TRBJ2-1|few|TRBV4-1|TRBD2
TGCGCCAGCAAGACTAGCGGTACCTACAATGAGCAGTTCTTC
CASKTSGTYNEQFF
>TRBJ1-5|few|TRBV4-3|NA
TGCGCCAGCAGCCACGGAGGGAATCAGCCCCAGCATTTT
CASSHGGNQPQHF
>TRBJ2-3|many|TRBV7-8|NA
TGTGCCAGCAGCCCCGGTGGACGCACAGATACGCAGTATTTT
CASSPGGRTDTQYF
>TRBJ1-1|NA|TRBV9|NA
TGTGCCAGCAGCCCCCCGCGGGACACTGAAGCTTTCTTT
CASSPPRDTEAFF
>TRBJ1-2|few|TRBV7-9|NA
TGTGCCAGCAGCTTAGTTGGAGACTATGGCTACACCTTC
CASSLVGDYGYTF
>TRBJ1-1|NA|TRBV5-4|NA
TGTGCCAGCAGCTTCTTCGGGGGCACTGAAGCTTTCTTT
CASSFFGGTEAFF
>TRBJ1-2|NA|TRBV4-3|TRBD1
TGCGCCAGCAGCCAAGCTGGGGACAGCCCTAGCTATGGCTACACCTTC
CASSQAGDSPSYGYTF
>TRBJ2-2|few|TRBV7-7|NA
TGTGCCAGCAGCCCGGTGATGGGACCTGACACCGGGGAGCTGTTTTTT
CASSPVMGPDTGELFF
>TRBJ1-2|few|TRBV14|NA
TGTGCCAGCAGCCCCTCATCGGGAGGGTTGGGCTATGGCTACACCTTC
CASSPSSGGLGYGYTF
>TRBJ2-5|few|TRBV6-6|NA
TGTGCCAGCAGTTACGGTCAAGAGACCCAGTACTTC
CASSYGQETQYF
>TRBJ1-5|few|TRBV9|NA
TGTGCCAGCAGCGTAGCGGGCCGACCTGATCAGCCCCAGCATTTT
CASSVAGRPDQPQHF
>TRBJ2-7|few|TRBV27|NA
TGTGCCAGCAGTTTAGGGGGGTCCGGCTACGAGCAGTGCTTC
CASSLGGSGYEQCF
>TRBJ2-2|few|TRBV15|TRBD2
TGTGCCACCAGCTTTAGCGGGGGAAACACCGGGGAGCTGTTTTTT
CATSFSGGNTGELFF
>TRBJ1-1|many|TRBV4-3|NA
TGCGCCAGCAGCCAAGACGGGCCTGGGGTCACTGAAGCTTTCTTT
CASSQDGPGVTEAFF
>TRBJ2-3|few|TRBV6-6|TRBD1
TGTGCCAGCAGCCCGTGGGGAACAGGGGCTAGCACAGATACGCAGTATTTT
CASSPWGTGASTDTQYF
>TRBJ1-2|NA|TRBV12-3/TRBV12-4|NA
TGTGCCAGCAGTCCCCGGGATAACTTCTATGGCTACACCTTC
CASSPRDNFYGYTF
>TRBJ2-3|many|TRBV4-3|TRBD2
TGCGCCAGCAGCCAAGGAGCGGGGGTTAGCACAGATACGCAGTATTTT
CASSQGAGVSTDTQYF
>TRBJ1-2|few|TRBV12-3/TRBV12-4|NA
TGTGCCAGCAGTTTAGCTCTTTATGGCTACACCTTC
CASSLALYGYTF
>TRBJ1-2|few|TRBV4-3|NA
TGCGCCAGCAGCCAGAGTATAACAGGGTTGGGCTACACCTTC
CASSQSITGLGYTF
>TRBJ2-3|many|TRBV7-9|NA
TGTGCCAGCAGCACCCCCGGCCTCGGGACGCAGTATTTT
CASSTPGLGTQYF
>TRBJ1-1|few|TRBV4-3|NA
TGCGCCAGCAGCCAAGATATGGGAGTGAACACTGAAACTTTCTTT
CASSQDMGVNTETFF
>TRBJ2-1|few|TRBV5-1|TRBD1
TGCGCCAGCAGCTTTCAGACAGGGGGCAATGAGCAGTTCTTC
CASSFQTGGNEQFF
>TRBJ1-5|NA|TRBV7-8|NA
TGTGCCAGCAGCTTGGGAAGCAATCAGCTCCAGCATTTT
CASSLGSNQLQHF
>TRBJ2-3|NA|TRBV7-2|NA
TGTGCCAGCAGCTTAGGTGTGGGTAGAAGTGGCACAGATACGCAGTATTTT
CASSLGVGRSGTDTQYF
>TRBJ2-7|few|TRBV6-6|NA
TGTGCCAGCAGTTACTGGGAGCGGGCCCCCTACGAGCAGTACTTC
CASSYWERAPYEQYF
>TRBJ2-7|few|TRBV20-1|NA
TGCAGTGCTAGAGATCTCCACGGCTACGAGCAGTACTTC
CSARDLHGYEQYF
>TRBJ2-1|NA|TRBV7-2|NA
TGTGCCAGCAGCTCCTGGGGAGGAGATGGAACCAATGAGCAGTTCTTC
CASSSWGGDGTNEQFF
>TRBJ2-5|few|TRBV7-9|TRBD1
TGTGCCAGCAGCTTACTATCGGAGGACAGGGGGAAGGGAGAGACCCAGTACTTC
CASSLLSEDRGKGETQYF
>TRBJ2-5|NA|TRBV7-2|NA
TGTGCCAGCAGCGCCGACAGGCAAGAGACCCAGTACTTC
CASSADRQETQYF
>TRBJ1-1|once|TRBV11-2|NA
TGTGCCAGCAGCTTCAGTAATTTTATGAACACTGAAGCTTTCTTT
CASSFSNFMNTEAFF
>TRBJ2-3|NA|TRBV6-5|NA
TGTGCCAGCAGTTCTCAGCCACCTAGCACAGATACGCAGTATTTT
CASSSQPPSTDTQYF
>TRBJ1-1|NA|TRBV12-3/TRBV12-4|NA
TGTGCCAGCAGTTTGGTGGAGGTCTGGACTGAAGCTTTCTTT
CASSLVEVWTEAFF
>TRBJ2-6|few|TRBV5-1|NA
TGCGCCAGCAGCTTGACCGGGGCCAACGTCCTGACTTTC
CASSLTGANVLTF
>TRBJ2-5|many|TRBV15|NA
TGTGCCACCAGCGCACGTAAGGGTTTGGGAGAGACCCAGTACTTC
CATSARKGLGETQYF
>TRBJ1-1|few|TRBV9|NA
TGTGCCAGCAGCCCCCGGGTCTTCACTGAAGCTTTCTTT
CASSPRVFTEAFF
>TRBJ1-5|many|TRBV7-6|NA
TGTGCCAGCAGCTTCGGCAGGGGTAGCAATCAGCCCCAGCATTTT
CASSFGRGSNQPQHF
>TRBJ1-1|NA|TRBV12-3/TRBV12-4|TRBD1
TGTGCCAGCAGTTTCCCAGGGGGAACGGTCACTGAAGCTTTCTTT
CASSFPGGTVTEAFF
>TRBJ1-1|few|TRBV4-3|NA
TGCGCCAGCAGCCAAGCCGGTCGGGTCGCGGAGACTGAAGCTTTCTTT
CASSQAGRVAETEAFF
>TRBJ2-5|many|TRBV4-1|TRBD1
TGCGCCAGCAGCCAAGGGCCGGACAGGGGCGTTCAGGAGACCCAGTACTTC
CASSQGPDRGVQETQYF